This T cell receptor (beta chain) was sequenced in a study of T cell repertoires in cytomegalovirus infection. For the study at large: Public TCR beta signature analysis indicated the presence of both CMV infection and matching HLA type.

TCRdb re-called the reads through MiXCR, storing one row per CDR3 protein. The sample yields hundreds of thousands of distinct CDR3 sequences, approximately 24% seen once. The study's findings and limits: People with CMV and the relevant HLA were identified by cumulative public TCR beta family frequency. Dominating the ex vivo response were HLA-C-restricted CMV-specific TCR beta clonotypes.

This CDR3 contains 19 residues. Germline values: CDR1 DFQATT, CDR2 SNEGSKA (reference sequence). V dropped 0 bases and J dropped 1 base, with 24 bases sitting between them. As for this clonotype: Its antigen remains unknown.

V and J are TRBV20-1 and TRBJ1-1; perhaps TRBD1 as D (5 bases). Sequencing used CD8+ T cells from PBMCs. This sequence was found in a human donor in good health (CMV status not recorded). Some clones in this sample may be carry-over from other donors' samples. For the CDR3, the DNA is TGCAGTGCTAGAGATTTTTTGGGCGGGACGACCTTGAGGAACACTGAAGCTTTCTTT. This encodes CSARDFLGGTTLRNTEAFF.